These 20 T cell receptor beta chains share one sample of origin, sequenced in a study of T cells in women clearing cervical HPV infection. TCRdb's table, derived via immunoSEQ multiplex PCR, lists solely in-frame clones and lacks some. The specimen's table records about 9,200 clones. Sequences were obtained from blood buffy coat. Source of these receptors: a woman between 18 and 75 years old with a cervical HPV16 infection that either progressed to CIN3+ or cleared (not recorded which).

On this clone itself: Sequencing ends 3 residues short of the CDR3 end; the germline J gene provides the rest. The gene calls are TRBV4-1 and TRBJ2-7; D perhaps matches TRBD1 (5 bases). Trimming shortened V by 1 base and J by 4 bases, and 11 bases separated the two germline ends. The CDR3 contains 14 residues. Germline loops: CDR1 MGHRA, CDR2 YSYEKL. Partial CDR3 DNA: TGCGCCAGCAGCCAAGGCCCAGGGTTTTACGAG. Protein product: CASSQGPGFYE. The whole CDR3 protein reads CASSQGPGFYEQYF.

Comments on this clone: The CDR3 extends 3 residues past the end of the read, so its final part is completed from the germline J gene. The chain has TRBV20-1 and TRBJ1-4; D is uncertain. V lost 2 bases and J 7 bases, leaving 8 bases between the germline ends. Germline loops: CDR1 DFQATT, CDR2 SNEGSKA (reference sequence). This CDR3 has 12 amino acids. CDR3 amino acids: CSARRGPEKLFF. CDR3 bases read: TGCAGTGCTAGACGAGGGCCTGAAAAA.

Turning to this clone: The CDR3 is cut off 3 residues early in the read; its end comes from the germline J gene. The chain carries TRBV7-9 and TRBJ1-2, with a possible D match to TRBD1 (6 bases). The CDR3 is 11 residues long. The germline V gene has CDR1 SEHNR and CDR2 FQNEAQ (reference sequence). The CDR3 reads CASSSQGNYTF. The CDR3 bases that were read are TGTGCCAGCAGCTCTCAGGGGAAC.

As regards this clone: The read gets to within 3 residues of the CDR3 end, and the germline J gene fills in the rest. The chain uses TRBV6-1 and TRBJ1-2; 9 bases fit TRBD1. The CDR3 is made up of 15 amino acids. Germline V gene sequence: CDR1 MNHNS, CDR2 SASEGT. The CDR3 DNA, read in part, is TGTGCCAGCAGTGCCCGGACAGGGGAATTTGCGGGC. Translating it yields CASSARTGEFAG. The full CDR3 sequence reads CASSARTGEFAGYTF.

This clone shows up as medium-sized by frequency. Read coverage stops 3 residues before the CDR3 terminus; the germline J gene supplies the remainder. This chain links TRBV20-1 with TRBJ2-5; the match to TRBD2 covers 9 bases. Per the germline V gene, CDR1 is DFQATT and CDR2 is SNEGSKA (reference sequence). The CDR3 extends over 13 amino acids. The trim removed 8 bases at V and 5 bases at J, leaving 9 bases unmatched. The sequenced part of the CDR3 DNA is TGCAGTACGGGGACTAGCCGGACGGAGACC. Protein: CSTGTSRTET. The complete CDR3 protein is CSTGTSRTETQYF.

For this clone: The sequenced fragment ends 3 residues before the CDR3 boundary, so the rest is inferred from the germline J gene. The chain is built from TRBV18 and TRBJ2-5, with TRBD1 identical over 7 bases. There are 16 residues in the CDR3. The junction had 14 bases not matched to a gene; V was cut back by 5 bases and J by 5 bases. Germline V gene sequence: CDR1 KGHSH, CDR2 LQKENI. CDR3 sequence reads: CASSSNLGGRGETQYF. The CDR3 DNA, read in part, is TGTGCCAGCTCATCTAACTTAGGGGGCCGAGGGGAGACC. Based on the CDR3 plus reference TRBV18 and TRBJ2-5, the full variable domain is NAGVMQNPRHLVRRRGQEARLRCSPMKGHSHVYWYRQLPEEGLKFMVYLQKENIIDESGMPKERFSAEFPKEGPSILRIQQVVRGDSAAYFCASSSNLGGRGETQYFGPGTRLLVL.

Concerning this clone: The sequence runs out 3 residues before the end of the CDR3; the remainder is reconstructed from the germline J gene. This sequence joins TRBV19 and TRBJ1-6, with no clear D. The V end was cut by 5 bases, the J end by 0 bases, with 14 bases between. Germline CDR1 reads LNHDA; CDR2 reads SQIVND (reference sequence). This CDR3 comprises 17 residues. The chain's CDR3 is CASSPTTRSSYNSPLHF. Incomplete CDR3 DNA: TGTGCCAGTAGTCCGACGACGCGGAGCTCCTATAATTCACCC.

Incomplete CDR3 DNA: TGTGCCAGCAGTGAAGCGGACAGAGAAGGGTTTAATCAGCCC. Protein sequence: CASSEADREGFNQP. The CDR3, in full, reads CASSEADREGFNQPQHF. The rearrangement uses TRBV2 and TRBJ1-5, with D possibly being TRBD1 (6 bases). The sequenced fragment ends 3 residues before the CDR3 boundary, so the rest is inferred from the germline J gene. CDR1 SNHLY and CDR2 FYNNEI come from the germline V gene. Trimming removed 0 bases from V and 4 bases from J, with 16 bases in between. The CDR3 sequence is 17 residues long.

Turning to this clone: The read stops 3 residues short of the end of the CDR3; the missing end is completed from the germline J gene. V and J are TRBV7-9 and TRBJ1-2; a possible D gene is TRBD1 (6 bases). The CDR3 has 13 residues. The germline V gene encodes CDR1 SEHNR and CDR2 FQNEAQ (reference sequence). Here the CDR3 reads CASKTGSYNDYTF. The sequenced CDR3 bases are TGTGCCAGCAAGACAGGCTCCTACAATGAC.

Notes on this clone: The read ends 3 residues before the CDR3 terminus; that terminus is restored from the germline J gene. The genes are TRBV20-1 and TRBJ2-6, with 7 positions matching TRBD1. Germline loops: CDR1 DFQATT, CDR2 SNEGSKA (reference sequence). Unmatched junction bases numbered 8, after V lost 3 bases and J lost 0 bases. The length of the CDR3 is 17 residues. CDR3 in amino acids: CSASGRDSNSGANVLTF. The CDR3 bases that were read are TGCAGTGCTAGTGGCCGGGACAGCAACTCTGGGGCCAACGTC.

To note about this clone: The DNA ends 3 residues before the CDR3 does, and the rest of the CDR3 is filled in from the germline J gene. V is TRBV20-1 and J is TRBJ2-3; D call uncertain. The CDR3 contains 14 residues. Trimming removed 7 bases at V and 4 bases at J, with 18 bases between. Germline values: CDR1 DFQATT, CDR2 SNEGSKA (reference sequence). CDR3 bases read: TGCAGTGTTAAGGGCCCCGGTTCTTCAGATACG. It yields the protein CSVKGPGSSDT. The CDR3 as a whole reads CSVKGPGSSDTQYF.

As to this clone: The missing CDR3 end, 3 residues past where the read stops, is filled in from the germline J gene. The chain has TRBV11-2 and TRBJ2-1; TRBD2 is a possible D gene (6 bases). The CDR3 is made up of 12 amino acids. Trimming took 4 bases from V and 8 from J, leaving 9 bases between them. CDR1 is SGHAT and CDR2 is FQNNGV in the germline V gene. The covered CDR3 bases are TGTGCCAGCAGCTCAGGAGGGGATGAG. Residues: CASSSGGDE. From start to end, the CDR3 is CASSSGGDEQFF.

As to this clone: The read gets to within 3 residues of the CDR3 end, and the germline J gene fills in the rest. The rearrangement links TRBV4-2 to TRBJ2-1, with D possibly TRBD2 on 6 matching bases. Germline assignment: CDR1 LGHNA and CDR2 YNFKEQ. This CDR3 contains 16 residues. V was clipped by 3 bases and J by 3 bases, with 15 bases between them. CDR3 sequence: CASSQTTGLDYNEQFF. The CDR3 DNA, read in part, is TGTGCCAGCAGCCAGACCACGGGACTTGACTACAATGAG.

Of note for this clone: Coverage ceases 3 residues before the CDR3 finishes, and the germline J gene fills in the end. The chain couples TRBV18 to TRBJ2-2; the D is unclear. This CDR3 contains 14 residues. The germline CDR1 and CDR2 sequences are KGHSH and LQKENI. The CDR3 DNA, read in part, is TGTGCCAGCTCAACTCAGTCAACTAATGAAAAG. This translates into CASSTQSTNEK. The full CDR3 is CASSTQSTNEKLFF.

With respect to this clone: The read is 3 residues too short to cover the CDR3 end, so that end is filled in from the germline J gene. The chain is built from TRBV5-1 and TRBJ2-7; D possibly corresponds to TRBD1 (5 bases). CDR3 length equals 14 residues. Germline V gene sequence: CDR1 SGHRS, CDR2 YFSETQ. Trimming took 0 bases from V and 3 from J, leaving 10 bases between them. The part of the CDR3 DNA that was read is TGCGCCAGCAGCTTGGGACAGATATTCTACGAG. Translated, it gives CASSLGQIFYE. The full CDR3 reads CASSLGQIFYEQYF.

As concerns this clone: Read sequence stops 3 residues before the CDR3 end, and the germline J gene provides the missing end. The genes are TRBV2 and TRBJ1-2; tentatively, D is TRBD1 (5 bases). Germline CDR1 is SNHLY and CDR2 is FYNNEI. CDR3 size: 15 residues. CDR3 in amino acids: CASSDRQGRVGDYTF. The CDR3 DNA, read in part, is TGTGCCAGCAGTGATCGGCAGGGCCGAGTAGGAGAC.

As regards this clone: The read ends 3 residues before the CDR3 terminus; that terminus is restored from the germline J gene. The chain links TRBV5-1 to TRBJ1-1, with 7 bases aligning to TRBD1. Germline values: CDR1 SGHRS, CDR2 YFSETQ. The CDR3 contains 16 residues. Partial CDR3 DNA: TGCGCCAGCAGCTTGGATGGACAGGCAACTAATGAAAAA. It translates to CASSLDGQATNEK. The complete CDR3 protein is CASSLDGQATNEKAFF.

In regard to this clone: The CDR3 extends 3 residues past the end of the read, so its final part is completed from the germline J gene. This chain uses TRBV19 with TRBJ2-2, with D perhaps TRBD2 (7 bases). The length of the CDR3 is 16 residues. V lost 5 bases to trimming and J lost 6 bases, with 19 bases between them. Germline CDR1 LNHDA, CDR2 SQIVND (reference sequence). The CDR3 bases that were read are TGTGCCAGTAGTCCAATCGGGGGGCTTTTCTCCGGGGAG. Encoded protein: CASSPIGGLFSGE. The full CDR3 protein is CASSPIGGLFSGELFF. Full variable domain (outside the CDR3, taken from reference TRBV19 and TRBJ2-2): DGGITQSPKYLFRKEGQNVTLSCEQNLNHDAMYWYRQDPGQGLRLIYYSQIVNDFQKGDIAEGYSVSREKKESFPLTVTSAQKNPTAFYLCASSPIGGLFSGELFFGEGSRLTVL.

With respect to this clone: Read coverage stops 3 residues before the CDR3 terminus; the germline J gene supplies the remainder. V gene TRBV5-1 combines with J gene TRBJ1-2; possible D gene TRBD1, 5 bases. The germline V gene encodes CDR1 SGHRS and CDR2 YFSETQ. The CDR3 totals 15 residues. The covered CDR3 bases are TGCGCCAGCAGCTTGGGGCGCGAAGGGGCTGGCGGC. Its translation is CASSLGREGAGG. The entire CDR3 is CASSLGREGAGGYTF.

With regard to this clone: The read gets to within 3 residues of the CDR3 end, and the germline J gene fills in the rest. This chain joins TRBV7-6 and TRBJ1-2; D is uncertain. CDR1 SGHVS and CDR2 FNYEAQ come from the germline V gene. The CDR3 loop spans 14 amino acids. The sequenced CDR3 bases are TGTGCCAGCAGCCCCAGACTCTCCTCCTACGAC. It specifies CASSPRLSSYD. The whole CDR3 region reads CASSPRLSSYDYTF.